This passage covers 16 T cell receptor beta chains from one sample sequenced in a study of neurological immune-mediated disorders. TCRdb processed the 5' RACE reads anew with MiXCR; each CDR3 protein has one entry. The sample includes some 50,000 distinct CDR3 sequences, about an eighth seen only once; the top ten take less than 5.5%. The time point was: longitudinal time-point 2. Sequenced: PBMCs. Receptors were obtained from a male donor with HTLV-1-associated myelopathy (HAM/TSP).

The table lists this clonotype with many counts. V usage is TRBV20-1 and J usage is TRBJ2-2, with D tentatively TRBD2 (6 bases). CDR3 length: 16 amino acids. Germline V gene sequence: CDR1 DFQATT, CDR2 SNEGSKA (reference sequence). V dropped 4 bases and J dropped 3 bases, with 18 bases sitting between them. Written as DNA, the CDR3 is TGCAGTGCTAACCTGGCGGGGAAGGTCGACACCGGGGAGCTGTTTTTT. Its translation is CSANLAGKVDTGELFF.

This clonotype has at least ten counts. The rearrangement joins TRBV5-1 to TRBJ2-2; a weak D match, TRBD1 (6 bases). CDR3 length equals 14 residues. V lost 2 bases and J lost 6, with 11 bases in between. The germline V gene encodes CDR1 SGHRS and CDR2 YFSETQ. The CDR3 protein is CASSFQGSPGELFF. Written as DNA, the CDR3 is TGCGCCAGCAGCTTTCAGGGGAGTCCCGGGGAGCTGTTTTTT.

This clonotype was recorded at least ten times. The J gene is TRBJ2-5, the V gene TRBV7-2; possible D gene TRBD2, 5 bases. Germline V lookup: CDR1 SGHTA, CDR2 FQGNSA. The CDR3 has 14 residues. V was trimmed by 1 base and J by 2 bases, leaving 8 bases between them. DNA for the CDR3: TGTGCCAGCAGCTTAGGGGGAGCGCAAGAGACCCAGTACTTC. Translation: CASSLGGAQETQYF.

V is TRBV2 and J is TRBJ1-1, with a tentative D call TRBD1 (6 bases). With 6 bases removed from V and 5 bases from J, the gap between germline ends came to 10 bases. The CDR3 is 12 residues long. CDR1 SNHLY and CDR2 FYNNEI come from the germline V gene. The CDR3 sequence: CASRMDSTEAFF. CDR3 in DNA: TGTGCCAGCAGGATGGACAGTACTGAAGCTTTCTTT.

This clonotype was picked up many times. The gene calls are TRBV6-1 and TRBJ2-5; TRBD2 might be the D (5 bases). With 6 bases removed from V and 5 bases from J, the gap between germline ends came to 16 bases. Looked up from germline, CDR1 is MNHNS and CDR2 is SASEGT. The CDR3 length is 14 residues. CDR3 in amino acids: CASSVLTIDETQYF. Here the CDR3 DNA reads TGTGCCAGCAGCGTGTTGACTATAGACGAGACCCAGTACTTC.

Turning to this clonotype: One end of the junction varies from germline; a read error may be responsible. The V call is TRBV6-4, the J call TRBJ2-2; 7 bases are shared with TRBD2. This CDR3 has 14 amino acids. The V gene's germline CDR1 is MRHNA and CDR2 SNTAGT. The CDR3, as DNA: TGTGACAGCAGTGACGGCGGGGGAACCGGGGAGCTGTTTTTT. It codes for CDSSDGGGTGELFF.

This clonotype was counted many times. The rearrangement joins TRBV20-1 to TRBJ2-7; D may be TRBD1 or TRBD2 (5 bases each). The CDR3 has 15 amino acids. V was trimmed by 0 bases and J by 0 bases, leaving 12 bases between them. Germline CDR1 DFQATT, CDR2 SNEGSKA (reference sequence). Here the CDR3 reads CSARDSGQSSYEQYF. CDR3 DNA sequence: TGCAGTGCTAGAGATTCGGGGCAGAGCTCCTACGAGCAGTACTTC.

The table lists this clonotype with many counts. The CDR3 is CASSGPGGTEAFF. For the CDR3, the DNA is TGCGCCAGCAGCGGACCAGGGGGAACTGAAGCTTTCTTT. V usage is TRBV5-1 and J usage is TRBJ1-1, with 7 bases matching TRBD1. V lost 4 bases and J lost 5; bases outside the gene matches: 5. This CDR3 is 13 amino acids long. CDR1 is SGHRS and CDR2 is YFSETQ in the germline V gene. The entire variable domain, with the rest obtained from reference TRBV5-1 and TRBJ1-1, is as follows: KAGVTQTPRYLIKTRGQQVTLSCSPISGHRSVSWYQQTPGQGLQFLFEYFSETQRNKGNFPGRFSGRQFSNSRSEMNVSTLELGDSALYLCASSGPGGTEAFFGQGTRLTVV.

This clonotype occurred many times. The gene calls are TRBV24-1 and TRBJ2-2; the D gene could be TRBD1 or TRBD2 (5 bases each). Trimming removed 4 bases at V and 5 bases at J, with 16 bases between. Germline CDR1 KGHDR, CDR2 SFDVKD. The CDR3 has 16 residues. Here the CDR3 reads CATSDPGKGYTGELFF. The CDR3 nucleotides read TGTGCCACCAGTGACCCCGGGAAGGGGTATACCGGGGAGCTGTTTTTT.

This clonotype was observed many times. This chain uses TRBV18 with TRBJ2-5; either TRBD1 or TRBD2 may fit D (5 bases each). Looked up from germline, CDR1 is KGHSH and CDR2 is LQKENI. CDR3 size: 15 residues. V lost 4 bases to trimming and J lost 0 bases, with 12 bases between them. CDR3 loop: CASSRDGAYQETQYF. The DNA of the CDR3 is TGTGCCAGCTCACGGGACGGGGCTTACCAAGAGACCCAGTACTTC.

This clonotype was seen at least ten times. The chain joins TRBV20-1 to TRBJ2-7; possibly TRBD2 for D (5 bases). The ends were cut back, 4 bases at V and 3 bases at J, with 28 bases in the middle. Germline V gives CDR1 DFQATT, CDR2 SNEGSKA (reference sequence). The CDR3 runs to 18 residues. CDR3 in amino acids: CSAIMPPGVGSPNYEQYF. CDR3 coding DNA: TGCAGTGCTATAATGCCTCCCGGGGTAGGTTCCCCCAACTACGAGCAGTACTTC.

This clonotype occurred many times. CDR3 amino acids: CASSLAGNRVEQYF. For the CDR3, the DNA is TGTGCCAGCAGCTTAGCGGGGAACAGGGTCGAGCAGTACTTC. The chain combines TRBV7-9 with TRBJ2-7, with a tentative D call TRBD1 (6 bases). This CDR3 region has 14 residues. Trimming took 0 bases from V and 6 from J, leaving 12 bases between them. CDR1 SEHNR and CDR2 FQNEAQ come from the germline V gene (reference sequence).

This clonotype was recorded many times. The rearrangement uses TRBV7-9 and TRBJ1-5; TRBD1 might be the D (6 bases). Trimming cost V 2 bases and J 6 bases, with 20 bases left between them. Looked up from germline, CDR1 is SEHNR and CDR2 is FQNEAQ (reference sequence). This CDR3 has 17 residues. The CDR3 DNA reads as TGTGCCAGCAGCTTACAGCCCGTAGGGGGGCTCGGTCAGCCCCAGCATTTT. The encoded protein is CASSLQPVGGLGQPQHF.

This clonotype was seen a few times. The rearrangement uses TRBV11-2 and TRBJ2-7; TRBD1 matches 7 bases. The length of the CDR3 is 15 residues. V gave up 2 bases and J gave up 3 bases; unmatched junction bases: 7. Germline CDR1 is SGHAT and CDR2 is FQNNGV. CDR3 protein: CASSLNRGRVYEQYF. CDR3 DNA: TGTGCCAGCAGCTTAAACAGGGGAAGAGTCTACGAGCAGTACTTC.

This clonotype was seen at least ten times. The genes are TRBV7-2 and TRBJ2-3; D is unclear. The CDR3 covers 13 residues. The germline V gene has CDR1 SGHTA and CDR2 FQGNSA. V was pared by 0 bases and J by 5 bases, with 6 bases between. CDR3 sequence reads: CASSLAGQDTQYF. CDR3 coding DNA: TGTGCCAGCAGCTTAGCGGGCCAAGATACGCAGTATTTT.

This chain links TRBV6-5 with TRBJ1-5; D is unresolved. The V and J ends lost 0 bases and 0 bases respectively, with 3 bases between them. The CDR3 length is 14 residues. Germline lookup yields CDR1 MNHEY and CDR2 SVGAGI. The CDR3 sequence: CASSYSASNQPQHF. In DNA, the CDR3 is TGTGCCAGCAGTTACTCGGCTAGCAATCAGCCCCAGCATTTT.